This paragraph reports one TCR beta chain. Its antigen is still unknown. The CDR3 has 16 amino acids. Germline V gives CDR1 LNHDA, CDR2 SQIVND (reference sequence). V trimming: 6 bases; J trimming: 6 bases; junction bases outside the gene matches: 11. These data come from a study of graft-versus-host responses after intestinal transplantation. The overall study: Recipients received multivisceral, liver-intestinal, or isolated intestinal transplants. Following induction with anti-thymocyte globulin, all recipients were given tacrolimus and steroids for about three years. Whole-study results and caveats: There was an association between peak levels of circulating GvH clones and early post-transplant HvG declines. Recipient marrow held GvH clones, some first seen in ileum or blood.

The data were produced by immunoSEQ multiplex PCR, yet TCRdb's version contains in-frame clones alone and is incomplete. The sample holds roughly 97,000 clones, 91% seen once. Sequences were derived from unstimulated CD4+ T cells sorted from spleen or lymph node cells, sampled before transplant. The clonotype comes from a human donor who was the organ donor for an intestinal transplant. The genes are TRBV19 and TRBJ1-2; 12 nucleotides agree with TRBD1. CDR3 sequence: CASSHRDRGRGNGYTF. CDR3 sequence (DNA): TGTGCCAGTAGCCACCGGGACAGGGGGCGCGGAAATGGCTACACCTTC.